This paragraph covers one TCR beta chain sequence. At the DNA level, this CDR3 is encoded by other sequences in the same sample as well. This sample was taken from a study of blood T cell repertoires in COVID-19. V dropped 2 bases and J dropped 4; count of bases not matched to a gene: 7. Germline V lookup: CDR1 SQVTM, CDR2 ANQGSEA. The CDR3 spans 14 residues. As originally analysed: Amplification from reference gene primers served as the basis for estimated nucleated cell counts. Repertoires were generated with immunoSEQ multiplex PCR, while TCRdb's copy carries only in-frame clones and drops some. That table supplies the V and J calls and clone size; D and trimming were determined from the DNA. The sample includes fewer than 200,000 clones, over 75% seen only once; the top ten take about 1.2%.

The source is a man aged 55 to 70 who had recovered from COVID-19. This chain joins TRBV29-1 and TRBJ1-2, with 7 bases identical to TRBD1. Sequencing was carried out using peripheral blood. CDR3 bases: TGCAGCGTTGAAAGGACAGGCGGCTCCTATGGCTACACCTTC. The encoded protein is CSVERTGGSYGYTF. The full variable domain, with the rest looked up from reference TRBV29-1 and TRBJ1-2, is SAVISQKPSRDICQRGTSLTIQCQVDSQVTMMFWYRQQPGQSLTLIATANQGSEATYESGFVIDKFPISRPNLTFSTLTVSNMSPEDSSIYLCSVERTGGSYGYTFGSGTRLTVV.